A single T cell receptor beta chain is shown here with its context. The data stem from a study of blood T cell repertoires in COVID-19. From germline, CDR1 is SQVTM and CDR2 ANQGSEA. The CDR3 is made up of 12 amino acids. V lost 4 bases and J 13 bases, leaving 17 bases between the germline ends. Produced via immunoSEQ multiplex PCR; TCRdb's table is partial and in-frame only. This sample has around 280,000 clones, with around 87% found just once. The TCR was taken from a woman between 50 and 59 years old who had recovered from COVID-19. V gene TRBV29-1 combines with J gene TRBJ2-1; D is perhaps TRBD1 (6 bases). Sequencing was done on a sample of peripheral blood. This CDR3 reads CSVAPQRQAQFF. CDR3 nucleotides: TGCAGCGTTGCCCCCCAAAGACAGGCACAGTTCTTC.